The 15 T cell receptor beta chains below were found in one sample sequenced in a study of T-cell memory formation after mild COVID-19. Via MiXCR, TCRdb re-called the 5' RACE reads, giving one row per CDR3 protein. This sample has over 150,000 distinct CDR3 sequences, with over 20% found just once. Sequencing was performed on PBMCs or a T cell subset sorted from them (not recorded which). The origin of the receptors is an adult woman who had mild COVID-19 (a few samples of this study predate the infection). Cell type and time point are not known.

The rearrangement uses TRBV7-9 and TRBJ2-7; tentative D call: TRBD1 (6 bases). The germline V gene has CDR1 SEHNR and CDR2 FQNEAQ (reference sequence). The CDR3 loop spans 15 amino acids. V lost 5 bases and J 3 bases, leaving 17 bases between the germline ends. The CDR3 reads CASSLTGMEDYEQYF. CDR3 nucleotides: TGTGCCAGCAGCCTCACAGGGATGGAGGACTACGAGCAGTACTTC.

In its sample, this clonotype was seen a few times. The V gene is TRBV5-1, the J gene TRBJ2-7; TRBD1 or TRBD2 may be the D gene (5 bases each). The CDR3 has 14 amino acids. Germline V gene sequence: CDR1 SGHRS, CDR2 YFSETQ. V was pared by 6 bases and J by 3 bases, with 16 bases between. The CDR3 here is CASNERGQGYEQYF. CDR3 DNA sequence: TGCGCCAGCAACGAGAGGGGCCAAGGCTACGAGCAGTACTTC.

Only a few counts were recorded for this clonotype. The chain is built from TRBV27 and TRBJ2-7; no firm D call. The CDR3 has 12 amino acids. CDR1 MNHEY and CDR2 SMNVEV come from the germline V gene (reference sequence). The ends were cut back, 2 bases at V and 5 bases at J, with 7 bases in the middle. The CDR3 sequence is CASSLMGNEQYF. The CDR3 nucleotides read TGTGCCAGCAGTTTAATGGGGAACGAGCAGTACTTC.

The chain uses TRBV14 and TRBJ2-2; 9 nucleotides line up with TRBD1. J lost 6 bases, V lost 11 bases, and 13 bases had no gene match. The CDR3 totals 15 residues. Per the germline V gene, CDR1 is SGHDN and CDR2 is FVKESK. The CDR3: CAPMERDRVAGELFF. The CDR3, as DNA: TGTGCCCCCATGGAGCGGGACAGGGTTGCCGGGGAGCTGTTTTTT.

This clonotype was counted a few times. This chain links TRBV12-3 or TRBV12-4 with TRBJ1-1, with 10 positions matching TRBD1. CDR3 size: 15 residues. After removal of 4 bases from V and 4 bases from J, the junction contained 6 bases not matched to a gene. The DNA of the CDR3 is TGTGCCAGCAGTTCTCTGGGGACAGGGGCCACTGAAGCTTTCTTT. This sequence encodes CASSSLGTGATEAFF.

This sequence joins TRBV12-3 or TRBV12-4 and TRBJ2-2; D ambiguous. The CDR3 consists of 14 residues. Trimming cost V 5 bases and J 6 bases, with 13 bases left between them. CDR3 amino acids: CASSQDRTSGELFF. In nucleotides, the CDR3 is TGTGCCAGCAGTCAAGACCGGACGTCCGGGGAGCTGTTTTTT.

This clonotype has just a few counts. V and J are TRBV4-2 and TRBJ2-3; maybe TRBD2 (6 bases). The V gene lost 0 bases and the J gene lost 0 bases, with 10 bases spanning the gap. The CDR3 spans 16 residues. Germline V gives CDR1 LGHNA, CDR2 YNFKEQ. Here the CDR3 DNA reads TGTGCCAGCAGCCAAGAGGGCGGGACTAGCACAGATACGCAGTATTTT. Its protein product is CASSQEGGTSTDTQYF.

The rearrangement joins TRBV12-3 or TRBV12-4 to TRBJ2-7, with 7 nucleotides matching TRBD1. The CDR3 consists of 13 residues. Trimming took 5 bases from V and 4 from J; bases not matched to a gene: 5. The CDR3 spells CASSPGQDYEQYF. For the CDR3, the DNA is TGTGCCAGCAGTCCCGGACAGGATTACGAGCAGTACTTC.

The chain carries TRBV29-1 and TRBJ2-2; TRBD1 might be the D (6 bases). The CDR3 runs to 15 residues. Trimming removed 5 bases at V and 6 bases at J, with 19 bases between. The germline V gene has CDR1 SQVTM and CDR2 ANQGSEA. CDR3 protein: CSVSYRETVAGELFF. The DNA of the CDR3 is TGCAGCGTTTCTTACAGGGAAACGGTCGCCGGGGAGCTGTTTTTT.

This chain connects TRBV20-1 to TRBJ2-7, with TRBD2 matching 10 bases. After removal of 6 bases from V and 2 bases from J, the junction contained 10 bases not matched to a gene. Germline-derived CDR1 and CDR2 are DFQATT and SNEGSKA (reference sequence). The CDR3 has 15 residues. The CDR3 spells CSAHHLAGATYEQYF. For the CDR3, the DNA is TGCAGTGCCCATCACCTAGCGGGGGCAACCTACGAGCAGTACTTC.

The genes are TRBV4-1 and TRBJ1-1; D gene ambiguous. Germline V CDR1 and CDR2: MGHRA, YSYEKL. The CDR3 contains 15 residues. The V end was cut by 1 base, the J end by 3 bases, with 12 bases between. The CDR3 is CASSQGSLADTEAFF. The CDR3 bases are TGCGCCAGCAGCCAAGGGTCATTAGCGGACACTGAAGCTTTCTTT.

The V call is TRBV7-8, the J call TRBJ2-7, with 10 bases matching TRBD2. The length of the CDR3 is 15 residues. The V and J ends lost 1 base and 3 bases, in that order; junction bases with no gene match: 3. The germline V gene encodes CDR1 SGHVS and CDR2 FQNEAQ. CDR3 residues: CASSLGPSGGYEQYF. DNA of the CDR3: TGTGCCAGCAGCTTAGGCCCTAGCGGGGGCTACGAGCAGTACTTC.

The chain is built from TRBV7-9 and TRBJ2-3, with D unclear. Germline V lookup: CDR1 SEHNR, CDR2 FQNEAQ (reference sequence). Trimming left V 5 bases short and J 4 bases short, with 19 bases between. The CDR3 is 16 residues long. The CDR3 DNA reads as TGTGCCAGCAGCACCAGACCCGGGTTATCGGCAGATACGCAGTATTTT. It is translated as CASSTRPGLSADTQYF.

This clonotype was observed once. The CDR3 sequence is CASSQAGDGHYEQYF. DNA for the CDR3: TGCGCCAGCAGCCAAGCTGGAGACGGGCACTACGAGCAGTACTTC. This chain uses TRBV4-1 with TRBJ2-7, with D uncertain. Trimming pared 1 base from V and 3 bases from J, leaving 13 bases between. Germline V gene sequence: CDR1 MGHRA, CDR2 YSYEKL. There are 15 residues in the CDR3.

The chain employs TRBV13 and TRBJ2-7; the D is unclear. V shed 5 bases and J shed 2 bases, with 13 bases lying between them. The germline V gene encodes CDR1 PRHDT and CDR2 FYEKMQ (reference sequence). The CDR3 covers 14 residues. CDR3 DNA sequence: TGTGCCAGCAGCACCAATCGGTACACCTACGAGCAGTACTTC. Protein sequence: CASSTNRYTYEQYF. Complete variable domain (other parts from reference TRBV13 and TRBJ2-7): AAGVIQSPRHLIKEKRETATLKCYPIPRHDTVYWYQQGPGQDPQFLISFYEKMQSDKGSIPDRFSAQQFSDYHSELNMSSLELGDSALYFCASSTNRYTYEQYFGPGTRLTVT.